A selection of T cell receptor beta chains follows, all from one sample in a study of CD8 T cells in ankylosing spondylitis. TCRdb itself ran the 5' RACE reads through MiXCR, one entry per CDR3 protein. The sample has roughly 220,000 distinct CDR3 sequences, approximately 20% seen once. Sequencing input: blood, either unsorted or a sorted T cell fraction (not recorded which). The receptors derive from a male donor with ankylosing spondylitis. The CDR3 runs from the conserved cysteine through the conserved F or W. D genes are given only for firm matches. Size is stated for part of the rows, as once, few or many counts, or as a class when the clone is expanded.

cdr3_length j_call clone_size d_call v_call cdr3_aa cdr3_nt
16 TRBJ2-7 few . TRBV20-1 CSARGEVLLTPYEQYF TGCAGTGCTAGAGGTGAGGTACTGCTAACACCCTACGAGCAGTACTTC
16 TRBJ1-4 . . TRBV11-2 CASSPTTPVADEKLFF TGTGCCAGCAGCCCCACCACCCCAGTGGCGGATGAAAAACTGTTTTTT
14 TRBJ1-1 . TRBD1 TRBV27 CASSSSTGYTEAFF TGTGCCAGCAGTTCCTCGACAGGGTACACTGAAGCTTTCTTT
13 TRBJ2-7 few TRBD1 TRBV29-1 CSVGQAVPYEQYF TGCAGCGTGGGACAGGCAGTCCCCTACGAGCAGTACTTC
15 TRBJ1-2 . TRBD1 TRBV6-1 CASSPDDRGLSGYTF TGTGCCAGCAGTCCAGATGACAGGGGGCTAAGTGGCTACACCTTC
13 TRBJ1-2 . TRBD1 TRBV6-1 CASADRGSYGYTF TGTGCCAGCGCGGACAGGGGCTCCTATGGCTACACCTTC
12 TRBJ2-7 . . TRBV20-1 CSARGTGYEQYF TGCAGTGCTAGAGGCACAGGGTACGAGCAGTACTTC
16 TRBJ2-3 . TRBD2 TRBV3-1 CASSQEFRGLADTQYF TGTGCCAGCAGCCAAGAATTCCGGGGACTAGCGGATACGCAGTATTTT
12 TRBJ1-2 . . TRBV29-1 CSVEGETWGYTF TGCAGCGTTGAAGGCGAAACATGGGGCTACACCTTC
15 TRBJ1-6 . . TRBV4-1 CASSQDPGINSPLHF TGCGCCAGCAGCCAAGATCCAGGCATTAATTCACCCCTCCACTTT
15 TRBJ2-1 . . TRBV27 CASSWGASSYNEQFF TGTGCCAGCAGTTGGGGAGCGAGCTCCTACAATGAGCAGTTCTTC
15 TRBJ2-2 few . TRBV27 CASSLNTGPLLELFF TGTGCCAGCAGTTTAAATACAGGGCCCCTCCTTGAGCTGTTTTTT
11 TRBJ1-1 many . TRBV29-1 CSVGFPGEAFF TGCAGCGTTGGCTTTCCGGGTGAAGCTTTCTTT
14 TRBJ2-7 . TRBD1 TRBV7-9 CASSHRDRDYEQYF TGTGCCAGCAGTCACCGGGACAGGGACTACGAGCAGTACTTC
13 TRBJ2-3 . . TRBV7-9 CASSTQMADTQYF TGTGCCAGCAGCACGCAAATGGCAGATACGCAGTATTTT
13 TRBJ1-1 few . TRBV28 CASSQRAVDEAFF TGTGCCAGCAGTCAAAGAGCGGTGGATGAAGCTTTCTTT
15 TRBJ2-2 . TRBD2 TRBV12-3/TRBV12-4 CASSFGVAGTGELFF TGTGCCAGCAGTTTTGGGGTAGCGGGAACCGGGGAGCTGTTTTTT
16 TRBJ2-7 few TRBD2 TRBV7-8 CASSFLDLSGGYEQYF TGTGCCAGCAGCTTCCTCGACCTTAGCGGGGGCTACGAGCAGTACTTC
14 TRBJ1-1 . TRBD1 TRBV7-9 CASSADRDHTEAFF TGTGCCAGCAGCGCCGACAGGGATCACACTGAAGCTTTCTTT
16 TRBJ2-1 many TRBD2 TRBV4-2 CASSQESSGSYNEQFF TGTGCCAGCAGCCAAGAGTCTAGCGGGTCCTACAATGAGCAGTTCTTC
14 TRBJ2-5 once . TRBV2 CATQGILGQETQYF TGTGCCACCCAAGGGATACTAGGCCAAGAGACCCAGTACTTC
14 TRBJ2-7 few TRBD2 TRBV20-1 CSARGRAAAYEQYF TGCAGTGCTAGGGGGAGGGCGGCGGCTTACGAGCAGTACTTC
14 TRBJ2-5 . . TRBV4-1 CASSPTSGWETQYF TGCGCCAGCAGCCCCACTAGTGGTTGGGAGACCCAGTACTTC
14 TRBJ1-4 . TRBD1 TRBV20-1 CSAYPRQGDEKLFF TGCAGTGCTTACCCCCGACAGGGAGATGAAAAACTGTTTTTT
14 TRBJ2-7 few . TRBV3-1 CASSQGVNSYEQYF TGTGCCAGCAGCCAAGGAGTTAACTCCTACGAGCAGTACTTC
13 TRBJ2-7 few TRBD1 TRBV29-1 CSVTGTAPYEQYF TGCAGCGTTACCGGGACAGCCCCCTACGAGCAGTACTTC
17 TRBJ2-1 . . TRBV11-1 CASSFPSVADKPNEQFF TGTGCCAGCAGCTTTCCCAGCGTAGCGGATAAGCCCAATGAGCAGTTCTTC
13 TRBJ1-2 few . TRBV14 CASSGHSNYGYTF TGTGCCAGCAGCGGCCACTCTAACTATGGCTACACCTTC
15 TRBJ2-1 . . TRBV4-1 CASTDRASRENEQFF TGCGCCAGCACCGACAGGGCCTCGCGGGAGAATGAGCAGTTCTTC
16 TRBJ2-2 few . TRBV7-9 CASSLENVEYTGELFF TGTGCCAGCAGCTTAGAAAATGTCGAATACACCGGGGAGCTGTTTTTT
13 TRBJ1-1 few TRBD1 TRBV19 CASSTSQGLEAFF TGTGCCAGTAGTACTTCACAGGGGTTGGAAGCTTTCTTT
11 TRBJ2-5 many . TRBV29-1 CSATPQETQYF TGCAGCGCCACACCCCAAGAGACCCAGTACTTC
17 TRBJ2-1 . TRBD1 TRBV4-1 CASSQDRKGAGWDEQFF TGCGCCAGCAGCCAAGATAGGAAGGGGGCCGGGTGGGATGAGCAGTTCTTC
16 TRBJ2-1 few . TRBV5-6 CASSLDETGNYNEQFF TGTGCCAGCAGCTTGGATGAGACAGGTAACTACAATGAGCAGTTCTTC
16 TRBJ2-1 . TRBD2 TRBV14 CASSPRLAGPYNEQFF TGTGCCAGCAGCCCCCGACTAGCGGGTCCCTACAATGAGCAGTTCTTC
11 TRBJ2-1 many . TRBV20-1 CSAREANEQFF TGCAGTGCTAGAGAGGCCAATGAGCAGTTCTTC
16 TRBJ2-2 few . TRBV6-1 CASSEWLGGYTGELFF TGTGCCAGCAGTGAATGGCTTGGGGGTTACACCGGGGAGCTGTTTTTT